These 16 T cell receptor beta chains share one sample of origin, sequenced in a study of CD8 T cells in Susac syndrome. cDNA came from roughly 0.5 to 1 ug RNA primed by random hexamers. TCRdb re-derived calls from the immunoSEQ multiplex PCR reads in MiXCR, one entry per CDR3 protein. This sample has fewer than 150,000 distinct CDR3 sequences; 90% to 95% occur once, and the top ten carry roughly 0.27%. The specimen was CD8+ T cells from PBMCs. These receptors were taken from a human donor in good health.

The genes are TRBV20-1 and TRBJ1-5; a weak D match, TRBD1 (6 bases). This CDR3 is built from 18 residues. Germline CDR1 and CDR2: DFQATT and SNEGSKA (reference sequence). V was clipped by 3 bases and J by 1 base, with 22 bases between them. CDR3 residues: CSARDSQGRRGSNQPQHF. The CDR3 DNA is TGCAGTGCTAGGGATTCACAGGGAAGGAGGGGGAGCAATCAGCCCCAGCATTTT.

The chain joins TRBV20-1 to TRBJ2-1; possible D gene TRBD2, 6 bases. Germline V CDR1 and CDR2: DFQATT, SNEGSKA (reference sequence). Trimming cost V 1 base and J 5 bases, with 15 bases left between them. This CDR3 spans 15 amino acids. The CDR3 DNA follows: TGCAGTGCTAGAGGGCGGGACCCCCCCCACAATGAGCAGTTCTTC. Translating it yields CSARGRDPPHNEQFF.

The chain combines TRBV30 with TRBJ1-2, with TRBD1 matching over 8 bases. Germline lookup yields CDR1 GTSNPN and CDR2 SVGIG (reference sequence). J was trimmed by 7 bases and V by 5 bases; bases with no gene match: 6. This CDR3 has 12 residues. Here the CDR3 reads CAWDQGASGYTF. The CDR3, as DNA: TGTGCCTGGGATCAGGGGGCGAGTGGCTACACCTTC.

The CDR3 region has the DNA TGTGCCTGGAGTGTGACTAGCGAAGAATACAATGAGCAGTTCTTC. Its protein product is CAWSVTSEEYNEQFF. V gene TRBV30 combines with J gene TRBJ2-1, with TRBD2 matching over 8 bases. V was clipped by 0 bases and J by 4 bases; unmatched bases: 5. This CDR3 contains 15 residues. CDR1 and CDR2 (germline): GTSNPN, SVGIG (reference sequence). The full variable domain, its missing parts supplied by reference TRBV30 and TRBJ2-1, is SQTIHQWPATLVQPVGSPLSLECTVEGTSNPNLYWYRQAAGRGLQLLFYSVGIGQISSEVPQNLSASRPQDRQFILSSKKLLLSDSGFYLCAWSVTSEEYNEQFFGPGTRLTVL.

This clonotype was seen a few times. The V gene is TRBV6-1, the J gene TRBJ2-2; D is undetermined. Per germline, CDR1 MNHNS and CDR2 SASEGT. V lost 6 bases and J 6 bases, leaving 2 bases between the germline ends. The CDR3 runs to 10 residues. The CDR3 reads CASRAGELFF. The CDR3 region has the DNA TGTGCCAGCAGGGCCGGGGAGCTGTTTTTT.

The J gene is TRBJ1-2, the V gene TRBV29-1, with TRBD1 identical over 8 bases. Germline assignment: CDR1 SQVTM and CDR2 ANQGSEA. This CDR3 spans 15 amino acids. The J segment lost 3 bases and the V segment lost 7 bases, leaving 13 bases of the junction unmatched. DNA of the CDR3: TGCAGCGCAACACGTTCTGGACAGGGATACTATGGCTACACCTTC. Protein: CSATRSGQGYYGYTF.

This sequence joins TRBV7-9 and TRBJ2-3, with 10 nucleotides matching TRBD1. Unmatched junction bases numbered 9, after V lost 6 bases and J lost 6 bases. This CDR3 region has 15 residues. Germline V gene data show CDR1 as SEHNR and CDR2 as FQNEAQ (reference sequence). The DNA of the CDR3 is TGTGCCAGCAGGTGGGACAGGGGCTTAGGGGATACGCAGTATTTT. Translating gives CASRWDRGLGDTQYF. Supplemented by reference TRBV7-9 and TRBJ2-3, the full variable domain reads DTGVSQNPRHKITKRGQNVTFRCDPISEHNRLYWYRQTLGQGPEFLTYFQNEAQLEKSRLLSDRFSAERPKGSFSTLEIQRTEQGDSAMYLCASRWDRGLGDTQYFGPGTRLTVL.

The CDR3 loop reads CASSWGQGTDTQYF. CDR3 coding DNA: TGTGCCAGCAGCTGGGGACAAGGCACAGATACGCAGTATTTT. V usage is TRBV7-8 and J usage is TRBJ2-3; D might be TRBD1 (6 bases). CDR3 length: 14 residues. CDR1 is SGHVS and CDR2 is FQNEAQ in the germline V gene. Trimming pared 4 bases from V and 1 base from J, leaving 9 bases between.

CDR3 in amino acids: CSARPYWNDTGELFF. For the CDR3, the DNA is TGCAGTGCCCGTCCCTACTGGAATGACACCGGGGAGCTGTTTTTT. This chain connects TRBV20-1 to TRBJ2-2; D remains ambiguous. The CDR3 has 15 residues. Trimming pared 6 bases from V and 3 bases from J, leaving 17 bases between. CDR1 DFQATT and CDR2 SNEGSKA come from the germline V gene (reference sequence).

The chain has TRBV7-9 and TRBJ2-1; 9 bases are shared with TRBD2. CDR3 length: 16 amino acids. CDR1 and CDR2 (germline): SEHNR, FQNEAQ (reference sequence). Trimming at V came to 6 bases and at J to 6 bases, leaving 12 bases not matched to a gene. The CDR3 DNA follows: TGTGCCAGCAGTAAGACGCCCGGGACTAGCATCAATGAGCAGTTCTTC. Encoded protein: CASSKTPGTSINEQFF.

The chain is built from TRBV16 and TRBJ1-4; D is perhaps TRBD1 (5 bases). V was clipped by 6 bases and J by 4 bases, with 12 bases between them. Germline-derived CDR1 and CDR2 are KGHSY and FQNENV. The CDR3 covers 14 residues. CDR3 in amino acids: CASSQTANNEKLFF. In DNA form, the CDR3 reads TGTGCCAGCAGTCAGACAGCGAATAATGAAAAACTGTTTTTT.

This clonotype was seen more than once but under ten times. The chain is built from TRBV14 and TRBJ2-7, with 8 bases matching TRBD2. The length of the CDR3 is 14 residues. Trimming removed 4 bases from V and 0 bases from J; junction bases left unmatched: 2. The germline CDR1 and CDR2 sequences are SGHDN and FVKESK. CDR3: CASSRSGSSYEQYF. The CDR3 DNA follows: TGTGCCAGCAGCCGCAGCGGGAGCTCCTACGAGCAGTACTTC.

The chain combines TRBV27 with TRBJ2-1; 9 bases map to TRBD2. This CDR3 contains 15 residues. V dropped 3 bases and J dropped 8; count of bases not matched to a gene: 8. Germline V gene lookup returns CDR1 MNHEY and CDR2 SMNVEV (reference sequence). The CDR3 sequence is CASSFLAGDLDEQFF. CDR3 in DNA: TGTGCCAGCAGTTTTTTAGCGGGAGATTTAGATGAGCAGTTCTTC.

V and J are TRBV27 and TRBJ2-5; tentative D call: TRBD2 (5 bases). The CDR3 totals 15 residues. The ends were cut back, 3 bases at V and 0 bases at J, with 11 bases in the middle. Germline assignment: CDR1 MNHEY and CDR2 SMNVEV (reference sequence). CDR3 DNA sequence: TGTGCCAGCAGTTTTCTAGCCGACAACCAAGAGACCCAGTACTTC. It specifies CASSFLADNQETQYF.

The chain employs TRBV29-1 and TRBJ2-7, with a tentative D call TRBD1 (5 bases). The V end was cut by 4 bases, the J end by 2 bases, with 12 bases between. The CDR3 sequence is 13 residues long. Per the germline V gene, CDR1 is SQVTM and CDR2 is ANQGSEA. The CDR3, as DNA: TGCAGCGTTGTGCTTGACAGAGCCTACGAGCAGTACTTC. Protein: CSVVLDRAYEQYF.

The genes are TRBV27 and TRBJ2-3, with D perhaps matching TRBD2 (6 bases). The germline V gene has CDR1 MNHEY and CDR2 SMNVEV (reference sequence). V gave up 4 bases and J gave up 1 base, with 12 bases separating them. The CDR3 contains 15 residues. CDR3 loop: CASSSAPGGTDTQYF. For the CDR3, the DNA is TGTGCCAGCAGTTCCGCCCCGGGGGGCACAGATACGCAGTATTTT.